This T cell receptor (beta chain) came from a study of human T cells and chemical hapten exposure. TCRdb used MiXCR to reprocess the RACE reads, holding one entry per CDR3 protein. The data show some 83,000 distinct CDR3 sequences, with about 10% seen just once and roughly 4.2% held by the top ten. Time point denoted: patch test 1, 2 weeks after DPC sensitization. Specified treatment: therapeutic diphenylcyclopropenone sensitization with weekly scalp DPC. This clonotype was seen at least ten times. CDR3 length: 15 residues. With 7 bases clipped from V and 3 bases from J, the junction kept 10 bases outside the gene matches. CDR1 is MRHNA, CDR2 SNTAGT, per germline.

The receptor was derived from a woman aged 45-59 years with alopecia areata. Some clones in this sample may be carry-over from other donors' samples. The genes are TRBV6-4 and TRBJ2-7, with 9 nucleotides matching TRBD1. Sequenced here: whole blood, sampled in connection with sensitization to the hapten diphenylcyclopropenone (DPC). CDR3 amino acids: CASNSDRDRVYEQYF. As DNA, the CDR3 is TGTGCCAGCAACTCCGACCGGGACAGGGTCTACGAGCAGTACTTC.